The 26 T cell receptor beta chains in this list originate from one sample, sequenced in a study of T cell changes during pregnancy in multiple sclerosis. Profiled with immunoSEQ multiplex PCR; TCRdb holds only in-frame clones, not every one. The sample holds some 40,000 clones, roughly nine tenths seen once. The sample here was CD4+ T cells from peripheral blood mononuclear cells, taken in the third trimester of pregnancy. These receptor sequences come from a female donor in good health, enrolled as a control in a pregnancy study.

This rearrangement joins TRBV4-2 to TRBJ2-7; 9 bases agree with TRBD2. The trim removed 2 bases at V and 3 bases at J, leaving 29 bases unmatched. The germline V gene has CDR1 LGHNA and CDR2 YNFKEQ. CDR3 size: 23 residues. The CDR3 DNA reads TGTGCCAGCAGCCAAATTCATCGATTGGTGCAGGGATTCCTAGCGGGGCAAGACTACGAGCAGTACTTC. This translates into CASSQIHRLVQGFLAGQDYEQYF.

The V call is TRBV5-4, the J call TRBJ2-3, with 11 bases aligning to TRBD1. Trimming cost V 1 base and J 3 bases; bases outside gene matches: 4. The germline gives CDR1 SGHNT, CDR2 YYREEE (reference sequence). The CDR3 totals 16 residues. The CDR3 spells CASSLPDRGQTDTQYF. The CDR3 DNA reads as TGTGCCAGCAGCTTGCCGGACAGGGGGCAAACAGATACGCAGTATTTT.

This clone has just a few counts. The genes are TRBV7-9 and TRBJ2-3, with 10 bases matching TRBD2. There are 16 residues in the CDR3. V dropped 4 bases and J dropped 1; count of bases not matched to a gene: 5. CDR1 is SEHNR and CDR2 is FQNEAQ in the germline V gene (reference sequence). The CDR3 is CASSYPSGGGTDTQYF. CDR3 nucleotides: TGTGCCAGCAGCTACCCCAGCGGGGGGGGCACAGATACGCAGTATTTT.

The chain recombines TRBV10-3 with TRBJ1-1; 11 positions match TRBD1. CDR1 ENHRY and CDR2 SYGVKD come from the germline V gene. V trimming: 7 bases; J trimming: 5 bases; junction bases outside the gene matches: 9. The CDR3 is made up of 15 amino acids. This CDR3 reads CAINRGQGALTEAFF. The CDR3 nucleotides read TGTGCCATCAACCGCGGACAGGGGGCATTGACTGAAGCTTTCTTT.

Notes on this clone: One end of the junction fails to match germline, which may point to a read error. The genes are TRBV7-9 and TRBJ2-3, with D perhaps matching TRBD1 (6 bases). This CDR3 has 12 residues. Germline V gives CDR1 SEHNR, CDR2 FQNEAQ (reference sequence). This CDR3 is CASSLESGTHYF. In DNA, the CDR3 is TGTGCCAGCAGCTTAGAATCTGGGACACACTACTTT.

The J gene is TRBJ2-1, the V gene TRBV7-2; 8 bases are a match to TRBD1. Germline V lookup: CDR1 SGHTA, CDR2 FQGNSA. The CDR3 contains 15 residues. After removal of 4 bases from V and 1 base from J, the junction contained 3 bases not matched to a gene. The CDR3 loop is CASSSRDRSYNEQFF. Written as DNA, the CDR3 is TGTGCCAGCAGCTCAAGGGACAGGTCCTACAATGAGCAGTTCTTC.

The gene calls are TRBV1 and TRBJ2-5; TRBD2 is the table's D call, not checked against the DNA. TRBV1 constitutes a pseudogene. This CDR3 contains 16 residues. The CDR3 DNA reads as TGCACCAGCAGCCAACTGAGACTAGCGGGGAAAGAGACCCAGTACTTC. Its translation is CTSSQLRLAGKETQYF.

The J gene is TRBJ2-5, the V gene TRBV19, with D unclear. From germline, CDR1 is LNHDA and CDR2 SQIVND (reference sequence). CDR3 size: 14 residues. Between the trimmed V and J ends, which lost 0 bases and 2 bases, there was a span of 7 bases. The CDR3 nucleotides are TGTGCCAGTAGTATAGATCATGTTCAAGAGACCCAGTACTTC. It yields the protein CASSIDHVQETQYF. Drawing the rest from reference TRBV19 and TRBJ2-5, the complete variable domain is DGGITQSPKYLFRKEGQNVTLSCEQNLNHDAMYWYRQDPGQGLRLIYYSQIVNDFQKGDIAEGYSVSREKKESFPLTVTSAQKNPTAFYLCASSIDHVQETQYFGPGTRLLVL.

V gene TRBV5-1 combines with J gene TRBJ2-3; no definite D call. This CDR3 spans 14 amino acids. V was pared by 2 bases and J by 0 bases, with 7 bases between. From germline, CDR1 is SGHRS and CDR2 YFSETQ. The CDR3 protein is CASSFALSTDTQYF. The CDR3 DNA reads TGCGCCAGCAGCTTCGCGCTTAGCACAGATACGCAGTATTTT.

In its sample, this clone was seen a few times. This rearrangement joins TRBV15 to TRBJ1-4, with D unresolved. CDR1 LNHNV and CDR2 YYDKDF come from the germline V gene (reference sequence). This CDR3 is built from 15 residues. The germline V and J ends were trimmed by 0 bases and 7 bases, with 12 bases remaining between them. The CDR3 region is CATSRDSGWGEKLFF. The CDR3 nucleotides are TGTGCCACCAGCAGAGATAGCGGATGGGGTGAAAAACTGTTTTTT. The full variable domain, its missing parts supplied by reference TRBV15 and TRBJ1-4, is DAMVIQNPRYQVTQFGKPVTLSCSQTLNHNVMYWYQQKSSQAPKLLFHYYDKDFNNEADTPDNFQSRRPNTSFCFLDIRSPGLGDTAMYLCATSRDSGWGEKLFFGSGTQLSVL.

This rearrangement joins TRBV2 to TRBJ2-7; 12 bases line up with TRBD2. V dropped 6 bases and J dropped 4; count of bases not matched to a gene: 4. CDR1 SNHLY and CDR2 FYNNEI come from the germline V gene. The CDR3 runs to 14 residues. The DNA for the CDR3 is TGTGCCAGCAGGCCACTAGCGGGAGGATACGAGCAGTACTTC. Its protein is CASRPLAGGYEQYF.

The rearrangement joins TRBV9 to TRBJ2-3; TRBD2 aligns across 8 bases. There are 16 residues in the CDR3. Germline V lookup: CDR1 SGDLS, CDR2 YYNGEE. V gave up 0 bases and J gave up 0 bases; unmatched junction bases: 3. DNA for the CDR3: TGTGCCAGCAGCGTAGGGTCTAGCGGGAGCACAGATACGCAGTATTTT. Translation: CASSVGSSGSTDTQYF.

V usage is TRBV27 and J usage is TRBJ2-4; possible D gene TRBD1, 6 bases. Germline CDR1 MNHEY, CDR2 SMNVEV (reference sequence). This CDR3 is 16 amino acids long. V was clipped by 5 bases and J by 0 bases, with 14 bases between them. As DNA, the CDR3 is TGTGCCAGCAGTACAACAGGGCCCCTAGCCAAAAACATTCAGTACTTC. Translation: CASSTTGPLAKNIQYF.

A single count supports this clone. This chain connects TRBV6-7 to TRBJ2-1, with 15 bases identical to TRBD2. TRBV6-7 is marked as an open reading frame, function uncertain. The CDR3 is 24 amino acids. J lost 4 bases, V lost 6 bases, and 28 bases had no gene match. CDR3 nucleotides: TGTGCCAGCAGGCCCAGGGGGCCAGGGTCTTGGTGGACTAGCGGGAGGGCCCCTTACAATGAGCAGTTCTTC. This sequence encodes CASRPRGPGSWWTSGRAPYNEQFF.

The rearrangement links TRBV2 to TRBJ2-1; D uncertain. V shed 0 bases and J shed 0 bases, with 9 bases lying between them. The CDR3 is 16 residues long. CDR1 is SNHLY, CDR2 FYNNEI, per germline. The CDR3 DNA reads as TGTGCCAGCAGTGAAGCGCTGCGGCTCTCCTACAATGAGCAGTTCTTC. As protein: CASSEALRLSYNEQFF. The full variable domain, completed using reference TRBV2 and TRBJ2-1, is EPEVTQTPSHQVTQMGQEVILRCVPISNHLYFYWYRQILGQKVEFLVSFYNNEISEKSEIFDDQFSVERPDGSNFTLKIRSTKLEDSAMYFCASSEALRLSYNEQFFGPGTRLTVL.

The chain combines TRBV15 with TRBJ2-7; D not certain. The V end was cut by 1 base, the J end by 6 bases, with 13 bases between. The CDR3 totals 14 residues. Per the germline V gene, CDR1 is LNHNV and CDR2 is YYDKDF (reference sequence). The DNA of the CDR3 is TGTGCCACCAGCAGAGGTTACGTTCCGGGCGAGCAGTACTTC. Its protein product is CATSRGYVPGEQYF.

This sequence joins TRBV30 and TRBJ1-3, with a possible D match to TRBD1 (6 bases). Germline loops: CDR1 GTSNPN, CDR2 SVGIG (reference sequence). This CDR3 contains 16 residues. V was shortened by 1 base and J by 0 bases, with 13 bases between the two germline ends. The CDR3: CAWSEGTLHSGNTIYF. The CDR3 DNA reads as TGTGCCTGGAGTGAAGGGACACTTCACTCTGGAAACACCATATATTTT.

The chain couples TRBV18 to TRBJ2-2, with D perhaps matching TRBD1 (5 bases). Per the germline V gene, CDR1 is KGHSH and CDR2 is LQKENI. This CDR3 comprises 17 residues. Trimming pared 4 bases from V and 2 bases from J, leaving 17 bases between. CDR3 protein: CASSQFAPGSNTGELFF. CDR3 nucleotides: TGTGCCAGCTCACAGTTCGCTCCAGGGTCCAACACCGGGGAGCTGTTTTTT.

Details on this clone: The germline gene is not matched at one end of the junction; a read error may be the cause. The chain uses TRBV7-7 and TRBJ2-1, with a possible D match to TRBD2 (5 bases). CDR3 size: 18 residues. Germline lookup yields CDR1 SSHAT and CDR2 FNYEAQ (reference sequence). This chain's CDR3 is CASSPGGNGMGIYNEQFF. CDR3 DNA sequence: TGTGCTAGCAGCCCCGGAGGCAACGGGATGGGCATATACAATGAGCAGTTCTTC.

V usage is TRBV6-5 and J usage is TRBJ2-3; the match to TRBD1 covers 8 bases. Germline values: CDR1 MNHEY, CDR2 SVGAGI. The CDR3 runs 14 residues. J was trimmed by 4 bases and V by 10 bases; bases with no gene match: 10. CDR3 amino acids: CATMDREGPDTQYF. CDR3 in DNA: TGTGCCACTATGGACAGGGAAGGACCAGATACGCAGTATTTT.

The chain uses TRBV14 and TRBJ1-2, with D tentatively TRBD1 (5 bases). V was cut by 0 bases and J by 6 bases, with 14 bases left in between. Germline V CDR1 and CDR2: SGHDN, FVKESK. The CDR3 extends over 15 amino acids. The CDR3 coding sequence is TGTGCCAGCAGCCAAGATCAGGCAGGGCATGATGGCTACACCTTC. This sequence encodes CASSQDQAGHDGYTF.

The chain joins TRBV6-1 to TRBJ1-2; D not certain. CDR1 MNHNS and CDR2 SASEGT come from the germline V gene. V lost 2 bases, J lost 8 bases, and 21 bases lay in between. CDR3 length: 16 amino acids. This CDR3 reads CASSEHAGRGLYGYTF. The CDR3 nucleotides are TGTGCCAGCAGTGAACATGCGGGGAGAGGACTTTACGGCTACACCTTC.

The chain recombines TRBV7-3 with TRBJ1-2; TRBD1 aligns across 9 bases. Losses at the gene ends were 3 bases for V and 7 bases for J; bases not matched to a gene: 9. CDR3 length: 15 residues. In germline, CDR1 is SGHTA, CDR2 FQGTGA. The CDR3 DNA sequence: TGTGCCAGCAGCTTGGAGGGACAGGGAAGGCTTGGCTACACCTTC. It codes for CASSLEGQGRLGYTF.

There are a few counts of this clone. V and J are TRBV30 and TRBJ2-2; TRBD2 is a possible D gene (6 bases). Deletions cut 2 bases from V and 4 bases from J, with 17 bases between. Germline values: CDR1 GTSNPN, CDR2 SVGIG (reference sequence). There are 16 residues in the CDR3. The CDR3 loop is CAWSRRGRGGTGELFF. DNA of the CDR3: TGTGCCTGGAGTCGGAGAGGGCGGGGTGGCACCGGGGAGCTGTTTTTT.

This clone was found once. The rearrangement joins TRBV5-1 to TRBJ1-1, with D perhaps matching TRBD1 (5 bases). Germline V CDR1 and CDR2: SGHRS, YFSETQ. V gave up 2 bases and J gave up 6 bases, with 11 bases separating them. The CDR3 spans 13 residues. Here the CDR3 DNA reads TGCGCCAGCAGCTTTCAGGGCTTACCTGAAGCTTTCTTT. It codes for CASSFQGLPEAFF.

In DNA, the CDR3 is TGTGCCAGCAGTGCAGACCCCGGGACAGCCTACGAGCAGTACTTC. As protein: CASSADPGTAYEQYF. The chain is built from TRBV6-5 and TRBJ2-7, with 7 bases aligning to TRBD1. The germline gives CDR1 MNHEY, CDR2 SVGAGI. The trim removed 5 bases at V and 2 bases at J, leaving 9 bases unmatched. The CDR3 extends over 15 amino acids.